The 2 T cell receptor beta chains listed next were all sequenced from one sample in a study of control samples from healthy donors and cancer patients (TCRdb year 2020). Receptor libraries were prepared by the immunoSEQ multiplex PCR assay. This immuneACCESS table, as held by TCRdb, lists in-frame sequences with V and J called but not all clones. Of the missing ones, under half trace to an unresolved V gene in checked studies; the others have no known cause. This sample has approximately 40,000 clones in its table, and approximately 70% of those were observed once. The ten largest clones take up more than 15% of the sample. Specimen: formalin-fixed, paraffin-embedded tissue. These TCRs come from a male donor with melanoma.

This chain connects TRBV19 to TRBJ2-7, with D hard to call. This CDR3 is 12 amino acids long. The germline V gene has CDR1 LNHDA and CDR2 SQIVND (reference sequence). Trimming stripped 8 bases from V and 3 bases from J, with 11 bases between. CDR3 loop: CASSGTGYEQYF. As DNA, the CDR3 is TGTGCCAGTTCGGGCACTGGCTACGAGCAGTACTTC.

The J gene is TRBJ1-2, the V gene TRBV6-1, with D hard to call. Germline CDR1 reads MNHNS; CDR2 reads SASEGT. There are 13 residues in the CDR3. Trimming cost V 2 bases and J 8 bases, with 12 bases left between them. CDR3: CASSEWGISGYTF. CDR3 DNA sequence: TGTGCCAGCAGTGAATGGGGAATAAGCGGCTACACCTTC.